The 6 T cell receptor beta chains presented below share a single source sample, sequenced in a study of blood T cell repertoires in COVID-19. TCRdb keeps only in-frame clones here, not all; method: immunoSEQ multiplex PCR. This table holds around 160,000 clones, roughly four fifths found once. Specimen: peripheral blood. Receptors were obtained from a man aged 55 to 70 with active or convalescent COVID-19.

This rearrangement joins TRBV7-7 to TRBJ1-5, with TRBD1 as a possible D gene (6 bases). V was pared by 5 bases and J by 0 bases, with 23 bases between. Germline loops: CDR1 SSHAT, CDR2 FNYEAQ (reference sequence). The CDR3 contains 19 residues. The CDR3 is CASSPREPGTPSSNQPQHF. The CDR3 nucleotides are TGTGCCAGCAGCCCCCGGGAACCCGGGACACCGTCTAGCAATCAGCCCCAGCATTTT.

This clone came up a few times. The genes are TRBV5-5 and TRBJ1-1, with D hard to call. The CDR3 has 13 amino acids. CDR1 and CDR2 from the germline V gene are SGHKS and YYEKEE (reference sequence). The germline V and J ends were trimmed by 1 base and 1 base, with 5 bases remaining between them. The CDR3 sequence is CASSLRGNTEAFF. DNA for the CDR3: TGTGCCAGCAGCTTGCGAGGGAACACTGAAGCTTTCTTT.

The rearrangement uses TRBV7-2 and TRBJ2-1, with 9 bases identical to TRBD2. Trimming removed 5 bases from V and 5 bases from J; junction bases left unmatched: 10. The CDR3 length is 16 residues. Germline-derived CDR1 and CDR2 are SGHTA and FQGNSA. CDR3 in DNA: TGTGCCAGCAGCCAATTCGCTAGCGGGGCCCACAATGAGCAGTTCTTC. Translated, it gives CASSQFASGAHNEQFF.

V usage is TRBV11-2 and J usage is TRBJ2-2, with D unclear. The germline V and J ends were trimmed by 5 bases and 2 bases, with 9 bases remaining between them. CDR3 size: 14 residues. CDR1 is SGHAT and CDR2 is FQNNGV in the germline V gene. As DNA, the CDR3 is TGTGCCAGCAGCGCGCTTAAAAACACCGGGGAGCTGTTTTTT. Protein sequence: CASSALKNTGELFF.

This chain links TRBV11-2 with TRBJ2-7; D may be TRBD1 (5 bases). V shed 1 base and J shed 0 bases, with 10 bases lying between them. Per germline, CDR1 SGHAT and CDR2 FQNNGV. The CDR3 spans 15 residues. The CDR3 DNA reads as TGTGCCAGCAGCTTAGTGCAGGGAATCTCCTACGAGCAGTACTTC. Amino acids: CASSLVQGISYEQYF.

The V call is TRBV6-5, the J call TRBJ2-3; 8 nucleotides match TRBD1. This CDR3 is built from 16 residues. V was clipped by 2 bases and J by 6 bases; unmatched bases: 10. Germline assignment: CDR1 MNHEY and CDR2 SVGAGI. The CDR3 reads CASSYAVQGAVDTQYF. The CDR3 nucleotides are TGTGCCAGCAGTTACGCCGTTCAGGGGGCCGTCGATACGCAGTATTTT.